One sample yielded the 29 T cell receptor beta chains listed below, sequenced in a study of CD8 T cells in ankylosing spondylitis. TCRdb re-derived calls from the 5' RACE reads in MiXCR, one entry per CDR3 protein. The profile covers 150,000 to 200,000 distinct CDR3 sequences, with around a tenth appearing a single time and about 27% taken by the ten largest. Sequenced sample: blood, either unsorted or a sorted T cell fraction (not recorded which). The receptors were sampled from a male donor with ankylosing spondylitis or in good health (not recorded which).

This chain joins TRBV9 and TRBJ2-5; D gene uncertain. The CDR3 covers 13 residues. V shed 0 bases and J shed 3 bases, with 6 bases lying between them. Germline loops: CDR1 SGDLS, CDR2 YYNGEE. CDR3: CASSVAVKETQYF. The CDR3 coding sequence is TGTGCCAGCAGCGTAGCAGTAAAAGAGACCCAGTACTTC.

The CDR3, as DNA: TGCAGTGCTCTACCGGGACAGCGGGTCTACGAGCAGTACTTC. Translated, it gives CSALPGQRVYEQYF. The chain employs TRBV20-1 and TRBJ2-7, with D tentatively TRBD1 (7 bases). From germline, CDR1 is DFQATT and CDR2 SNEGSKA (reference sequence). V shed 5 bases and J shed 3 bases, with 17 bases lying between them. There are 14 residues in the CDR3.

In this sample, this clonotype turned up many times. This rearrangement joins TRBV10-3 to TRBJ1-4, with 8 nucleotides matching TRBD1. The CDR3 runs to 15 residues. Unmatched junction bases numbered 4, after V lost 4 bases and J lost 3 bases. Per the germline V gene, CDR1 is ENHRY and CDR2 is SYGVKD. The DNA of the CDR3 is TGTGCCATCAGTGTCGGGACAGGAGCTAATGAAAAACTGTTTTTT. It translates to CAISVGTGANEKLFF.

Concerning this clonotype: Just one base apart from a much larger clone, this may be a read error. This sequence joins TRBV12-3 or TRBV12-4 and TRBJ2-7; 8 nucleotides line up with TRBD2. Trimming took 5 bases from V and 3 from J; bases not matched to a gene: 9. The CDR3 has 15 amino acids. For the CDR3, the DNA is TGTGCCAGCAGTCTTGGAGGGACTAGGAACTACGAGCAGTACTTC. The encoded protein is CASSLGGTRNYEQYF.

This clonotype was seen repeatedly, ten times or more. The chain employs TRBV5-1 and TRBJ2-3, with TRBD2 matching over 10 bases. CDR1 is SGHRS, CDR2 YFSETQ, per germline. The CDR3 has 16 amino acids. The ends lost 1 base at V and 1 base at J; junction bases unmatched: 3. CDR3 bases: TGCGCCAGCAGCTTGCAGGGGACTAGCGGCACAGATACGCAGTATTTT. Encoded protein: CASSLQGTSGTDTQYF.

This clonotype was counted ten times or more. The chain couples TRBV12-3 or TRBV12-4 to TRBJ1-6; D is unresolved. Trimming shortened V by 0 bases and J by 9 bases, and 6 bases separated the two germline ends. This CDR3 has 13 residues. In DNA form, the CDR3 reads TGTGCCAGCAGTTTAGCGAGGGCTTCACCCCTCCACTTT. Its translation is CASSLARASPLHF.

This clonotype was seen many times. The chain employs TRBV12-3 or TRBV12-4 and TRBJ2-5, with a tentative D call TRBD2 (5 bases). V lost 3 bases and J 4 bases, leaving 18 bases between the germline ends. The CDR3 consists of 16 residues. Written as DNA, the CDR3 is TGTGCCAGCAGTTTCTCCCCGGACTCAGTCGGAGAGACCCAGTACTTC. Its translation: CASSFSPDSVGETQYF.

This clonotype came up many times. The chain uses TRBV12-5 and TRBJ1-1; no definite D call. Germline assignment: CDR1 LGHNT and CDR2 FRNRAP. V was shortened by 6 bases and J by 0 bases, with 11 bases between the two germline ends. The CDR3 is 14 amino acids. The CDR3 loop is CASGQGLLNTEAFF. The CDR3 coding sequence is TGTGCTAGTGGACAAGGACTTTTGAACACTGAAGCTTTCTTT.

This clonotype has just a few counts. A read error may be the cause here, since a much bigger clone is one base away. The J gene is TRBJ2-2, the V gene TRBV29-1; D is perhaps TRBD1 or TRBD2 (6 bases each). Trimming shortened V by 4 bases and J by 5 bases, and 23 bases separated the two germline ends. The CDR3 extends over 17 amino acids. Germline CDR1 SQVTM, CDR2 ANQGSEA. In DNA form, the CDR3 reads TGCAGCGTTGTCGCAAATCGGGGCCAAGGGGGGACCGGGGAGCTGTTTTTT. This gives the protein CSVVANRGQGGTGELFF.

This clonotype has a count of ten or more. The V call is TRBV10-2, the J call TRBJ2-7; TRBD1 is a possible D gene (6 bases). The CDR3 sequence is 14 residues long. Germline V lookup: CDR1 WSHSY, CDR2 SAAADI. The germline V and J ends were trimmed by 7 bases and 2 bases, with 15 bases remaining between them. CDR3 loop: CASNPTGRAYEQYF. CDR3 in DNA: TGCGCCAGCAACCCCACAGGGAGAGCCTACGAGCAGTACTTC.

This clonotype was detected ten times or more. The chain carries TRBV6-1 and TRBJ1-1, with D uncertain. This CDR3 is built from 14 residues. Trimming took 4 bases from V and 3 from J, leaving 12 bases between them. The germline gives CDR1 MNHNS, CDR2 SASEGT. Written as DNA, the CDR3 is TGTGCCAGCAGTGCCGTCCCGCCTTACACTGAAGCTTTCTTT. Protein: CASSAVPPYTEAFF.

The chain combines TRBV6-5 with TRBJ2-2, with D perhaps matching TRBD2 (5 bases). The CDR3 runs to 16 residues. CDR1 is MNHEY and CDR2 is SVGAGI in the germline V gene. V gave up 0 bases and J gave up 5 bases, with 13 bases separating them. In DNA form, the CDR3 reads TGTGCCAGCAGTTACTCTTCCGGGGATGGGACCGGGGAGCTGTTTTTT. Protein product: CASSYSSGDGTGELFF.

This clonotype occurred many times. V and J are TRBV29-1 and TRBJ2-7; 8 nucleotides match TRBD1. Losses at the gene ends were 2 bases for V and 2 bases for J; bases not matched to a gene: 8. The germline V gene has CDR1 SQVTM and CDR2 ANQGSEA. This CDR3 is 15 amino acids long. The CDR3, as DNA: TGCAGCGTTGAACGTTTGGGGACAGGTACCTACGAGCAGTACTTC. Translating gives CSVERLGTGTYEQYF.

As to this clonotype: An end of the junction does not agree with germline; a read error may underlie this. The chain recombines TRBV12-3 or TRBV12-4 with TRBJ1-5; 11 bases map to TRBD1. This CDR3 contains 15 residues. The CDR3 DNA sequence: TGTGCCAGCAGAAGGACAGGGGGCGGCAATCAGTCCCAGCATTTT. Translation: CASRRTGGGNQSQHF.

This clonotype was observed at least ten times. The chain uses TRBV12-3 or TRBV12-4 and TRBJ1-4; D is undetermined. This CDR3 contains 13 residues. Between the trimmed V and J ends, which lost 5 bases and 5 bases, there was a span of 9 bases. The CDR3 DNA follows: TGTGCCAGCAGTCAGAGGGAGAATGAAAAACTGTTTTTT. Protein: CASSQRENEKLFF.

This chain joins TRBV2 and TRBJ2-1, with 11 bases that match TRBD2. Germline V gene lookup returns CDR1 SNHLY and CDR2 FYNNEI. Trimming at V came to 6 bases and at J to 5 bases, leaving 9 bases not matched to a gene. This CDR3 is built from 16 residues. CDR3 coding DNA: TGTGCCAGCAGCCTGAAGGTGGGACTAGCGGACAATGAGCAGTTCTTC. Translated: CASSLKVGLADNEQFF.

This clonotype was recorded at least ten times. CDR3 region: CASSQGSPGKIGNTIYF. The CDR3 coding sequence is TGCGCCAGCAGCCAAGGATCCCCAGGCAAAATTGGAAACACCATATATTTT. The V gene is TRBV4-1, the J gene TRBJ1-3; no definite D call. Germline assignment: CDR1 MGHRA and CDR2 YSYEKL. This CDR3 comprises 17 residues. With 1 base removed from V and 3 bases from J, the gap between germline ends came to 16 bases.

In DNA, the CDR3 is TGTGCCACCAGTGACACAGTCGGGACAGGGGTATATAGCACAGATACGCAGTATTTT. This translates into CATSDTVGTGVYSTDTQYF. J is TRBJ2-3 and V is TRBV24-1; TRBD1 agrees at 10 bases. The germline gives CDR1 KGHDR, CDR2 SFDVKD. V gave up 4 bases and J gave up 0 bases; unmatched junction bases: 12. The CDR3 runs to 19 residues.

This clonotype was seen repeatedly, ten times or more. The gene calls are TRBV12-3 or TRBV12-4 and TRBJ2-3; tentatively, D is TRBD1 (5 bases). The V end was cut by 1 base, the J end by 2 bases, with 10 bases between. The CDR3 is made up of 15 amino acids. DNA of the CDR3: TGTGCCAGCAGTTTAGGGGGCTACGACACAGATACGCAGTATTTT. Translating gives CASSLGGYDTDTQYF.

This clonotype has ten or more counts. In nucleotides, the CDR3 is TGTGCCAGCAGTTTTCCCGGCGATACGCAGTATTTT. Translating gives CASSFPGDTQYF. The chain uses TRBV27 and TRBJ2-3; D remains ambiguous. CDR3 length equals 12 residues. V shed 3 bases and J shed 6 bases, with 7 bases lying between them. Germline CDR1 reads MNHEY; CDR2 reads SMNVEV (reference sequence).

This clonotype was observed many times. V usage is TRBV7-8 and J usage is TRBJ2-5, with a tentative D call TRBD1 (6 bases). Deletions cut 1 base from V and 3 bases from J, with 12 bases between. The CDR3 consists of 15 residues. In germline, CDR1 is SGHVS, CDR2 FQNEAQ. For the CDR3, the DNA is TGTGCCAGCAGCTTAGGGCCCCGGACAGAAGAGACCCAGTACTTC. Translation gives CASSLGPRTEETQYF.

This clonotype was seen at least ten times. This chain uses TRBV3-1 with TRBJ1-1, with 7 bases that match TRBD1. This CDR3 region has 14 residues. Germline assignment: CDR1 LGHDT and CDR2 YNNKEL (reference sequence). The V segment lost 6 bases and the J segment 4 bases; nucleotides outside the gene matches: 8. In nucleotides, the CDR3 is TGTGCCAGCAGTCCTCCGACAGGGCCCACTGAAGCTTTCTTT. Its translation: CASSPPTGPTEAFF.

The chain employs TRBV6-2 or TRBV6-3 and TRBJ1-5; D is unresolved. Germline lookup yields CDR1 MNHEY and CDR2 SVGEGT. V lost 7 bases and J 6 bases, leaving 13 bases between the germline ends. The CDR3 loop spans 13 amino acids. The CDR3 loop is CASTWIRGQPQHF. The CDR3 bases are TGTGCCAGCACTTGGATTCGGGGTCAGCCCCAGCATTTT.

About this clonotype itself: Possible read error: a much larger clone is one base away. The rearrangement links TRBV14 to TRBJ1-5; the D gene is possibly TRBD1 (5 bases). CDR1 is SGHDN and CDR2 is FVKESK in the germline V gene. The CDR3 length is 13 residues. Deletions cut 5 bases from V and 2 bases from J, with 7 bases between. CDR3 bases: TGTGCCAGCAGCTGGGGGTGCAATCAGCCCCAGCATTTT. The encoded protein is CASSWGCNQPQHF.

The J gene is TRBJ2-1, the V gene TRBV27; D is undetermined. CDR1 MNHEY and CDR2 SMNVEV come from the germline V gene (reference sequence). The CDR3 spans 13 residues. The V and J ends lost 0 bases and 8 bases respectively, with 8 bases between them. The CDR3 nucleotides read TGTGCCAGCAGTTTATCGGTCGGGTATGAGCAGTTCTTC. Amino acid sequence: CASSLSVGYEQFF.

Many counts were recorded for this clonotype. The chain is built from TRBV20-1 and TRBJ1-5; no definite D call. Trimming removed 3 bases from V and 6 bases from J, with 12 bases in between. The CDR3 totals 13 residues. Germline CDR1 is DFQATT and CDR2 is SNEGSKA (reference sequence). The CDR3 DNA is TGCAGTGCTAGTGAGGGTCGGGGTCAGCCCCAGCATTTT. It codes for CSASEGRGQPQHF.

This clonotype was seen at least ten times. The chain combines TRBV29-1 with TRBJ2-5; 9 positions match TRBD1. The CDR3 runs 14 residues. The V segment lost 1 base and the J segment 7 bases; nucleotides outside the gene matches: 7. The germline gives CDR1 SQVTM, CDR2 ANQGSEA. The CDR3 DNA sequence: TGCAGCGTTGAAGGGGGACAGGGAGGAGTGACCCAGTACTTC. Translating it yields CSVEGGQGGVTQYF.

The genes are TRBV7-7 and TRBJ1-4, with D tentatively TRBD1 (5 bases). In germline, CDR1 is SSHAT, CDR2 FNYEAQ (reference sequence). Deletions cut 4 bases from V and 5 bases from J, with 11 bases between. The CDR3 loop spans 14 amino acids. CDR3 region: CASSSDDRNEKLFF. The CDR3 DNA reads as TGTGCCAGCAGCTCCGATGACAGAAATGAAAAACTGTTTTTT.

V is TRBV5-6 and J is TRBJ1-6; D gene unclear. The CDR3 sequence is 14 residues long. CDR1 and CDR2 (germline): SGHDT, YYEEEE. V dropped 4 bases and J dropped 10 bases, with 15 bases sitting between them. The CDR3 reads CASSMLGVGSPLHF. In nucleotides, the CDR3 is TGTGCCAGCAGCATGCTCGGGGTCGGGTCACCCCTCCACTTT.